This record covers a single T cell receptor beta chain. Its antigen remains unknown. Both 60 Vbeta primers and 13 Jbeta primers went into the PCR. Repertoires were generated with immunoSEQ multiplex PCR, while TCRdb's copy carries only in-frame clones and drops some. Here the sample spans some 150,000 clones, roughly four fifths being singletons. CDR1 and CDR2 (germline): MDHEN, SYDVKM. V lost 1 base and J lost 6, with 15 bases in between. The CDR3 is 16 amino acids. This specimen comes from a study of cytomegalovirus exposure and HLA in healthy donors. Study-level findings and limits: Some V segments (TRBV6-2 and TRBV6-3 among them) were excluded as indistinguishable. Later analysis identified several of the most significant clusters that appeared linked to common viral pathogens.

This receptor was taken from a male donor in good health and CMV-seronegative. Sequencing was carried out using PBMCs. The chain recombines TRBV28 with TRBJ1-4, with TRBD1 as a possible D gene (5 bases). Here the CDR3 reads CASSLLVARADEKLFF. Written as DNA, the CDR3 is TGTGCCAGCAGTTTATTGGTAGCCAGGGCGGATGAAAAACTGTTTTTT.